These 7 T cell receptor beta chains originate from one sample sequenced in a study of blood T cell repertoires in COVID-19. Repertoires were generated with immunoSEQ multiplex PCR, while TCRdb's copy carries only in-frame clones and drops some. This table holds 60,000 to 90,000 clones, roughly 85% found once. Sequencing input: peripheral blood. The receptor source for this set is a woman aged 80 or older with active or convalescent COVID-19.

This chain joins TRBV5-6 and TRBJ2-3; TRBD1 matches at 7 bases. V shed 2 bases and J 4 bases; nucleotides not matched to a gene: 4. Germline values: CDR1 SGHDT, CDR2 YYEEEE. This CDR3 spans 14 amino acids. CDR3 DNA: TGTGCCAGCAGCTTAGGTACAGGGGCAGATACGCAGTATTTT. It yields the protein CASSLGTGADTQYF.

The rearrangement links TRBV25-1 to TRBJ1-1; TRBD1 might be the D (6 bases). Germline CDR1 reads MGHDK; CDR2 reads SYGVNS. Trimming took 6 bases from V and 1 from J, leaving 15 bases between them. This CDR3 is built from 15 residues. In nucleotides, the CDR3 is TGTGCCAGCAGAAATTTCCAGGGGCGGAACACTGAAGCTTTCTTT. Encoded protein: CASRNFQGRNTEAFF.

This clone is deemed medium-sized (0.01 to 0.1%). This chain connects TRBV6-5 to TRBJ2-1, with D possibly matching TRBD2 (6 bases). With 3 bases removed from V and 0 bases from J, the gap between germline ends came to 9 bases. From germline, CDR1 is MNHEY and CDR2 SVGAGI. The length of the CDR3 is 15 residues. CDR3 protein: CASSYGGVSYNEQFF. CDR3 bases: TGTGCCAGCAGTTATGGCGGGGTCTCCTACAATGAGCAGTTCTTC.

The chain is built from TRBV7-2 and TRBJ1-3, with D perhaps matching TRBD1 (5 bases). This CDR3 is built from 14 residues. Trimming shortened V by 5 bases and J by 4 bases, and 12 bases separated the two germline ends. CDR1 is SGHTA and CDR2 is FQGNSA in the germline V gene. This CDR3 is CASSPGLAGNTIYF. The DNA for the CDR3 is TGTGCCAGCAGCCCAGGGTTGGCCGGAAACACCATATATTTT.

The V call is TRBV11-2, the J call TRBJ1-2; D not certain. Trimming stripped 0 bases from V and 4 bases from J, with 9 bases between. The CDR3 is 14 amino acids. Germline CDR1 reads SGHAT; CDR2 reads FQNNGV. In DNA, the CDR3 is TGTGCCAGCAGCTTAGATAGAGGAGCCTATGGCTACACCTTC. Protein: CASSLDRGAYGYTF.

This chain joins TRBV9 and TRBJ2-3; tentative D call: TRBD1 (6 bases). V was pared by 2 bases and J by 5 bases, with 18 bases between. This CDR3 comprises 16 residues. Per germline, CDR1 SGDLS and CDR2 YYNGEE. The CDR3: CASSVPLQGRKDTQYF. CDR3 in DNA: TGTGCCAGCAGCGTCCCCCTACAGGGCAGGAAAGATACGCAGTATTTT.

V and J are TRBV7-3 and TRBJ2-2; 7 bases are a match to TRBD1. Per the germline V gene, CDR1 is SGHTA and CDR2 is FQGTGA. The CDR3 is 15 amino acids. Germline trimming cut 0 bases from V and 5 bases from J; bases unmatched to any gene: 3. The CDR3 region is CASSLTPGGTGELFF. CDR3 bases: TGTGCCAGCAGCTTAACGCCAGGGGGAACCGGGGAGCTGTTTTTT.